These T cell receptor beta chains were read from a single sample in a study of blood T cell repertoires in COVID-19. The repertoire was sequenced with immunoSEQ multiplex PCR; TCRdb's copy has only in-frame clones and lacks some. The repertoire holds roughly 200,000 clones, 70% to 90% seen once, with roughly 4% in the top ten. Sequencing was carried out using PBMCs or T cells enriched from blood (not recorded which). These receptors originate from a woman in her twenties or thirties who had been exposed to COVID-19. Each CDR3 is given with its conserved first and last residue. A D gene is named only where the DNA matches it firmly. Rows may omit the clone size; those that give it use once, few, many or a size class.

J gene,V gene,D gene,CDR3 length,clone size,CDR3 DNA,CDR3 protein
TRBJ1-1,TRBV11-3,TRBD1,15,few,TGTGCCAGCAGCTTAGGACAGGGTCGTTTCACTGAAGCTTTCTTT,CASSLGQGRFTEAFF
TRBJ1-2,TRBV7-9,.,15,once,TGTGCCAGCAGCTCGTGGGCGCCCATGCCCTATGGCTACACCTTC,CASSSWAPMPYGYTF
TRBJ2-6,TRBV4-1,TRBD1,21,.,TGCGCCAGCAGCCCGTCTAGATTGGATTCCCGGACAGGCTCTGGGGCCAACGTCCTGACTTTC,CASSPSRLDSRTGSGANVLTF
TRBJ2-7,TRBV19,.,15,.,TGTGCCAGTAGTCGACAAAAACACCCCTCCTACGAGCAGTACTTC,CASSRQKHPSYEQYF
TRBJ2-2,TRBV7-8,.,16,.,TGTGCCAGCAGCACTCAGGGACTTCCGAACACCGGGGAGCTGTTTTTT,CASSTQGLPNTGELFF
TRBJ2-1,TRBV6-5,TRBD2,14,.,TGTGCCAGCAGCCTAGGGCGGGCTAGCGGTGAGCAGTTCTTC,CASSLGRASGEQFF
TRBJ2-5,TRBV6-1,TRBD1,17,few,TGTGCCAGCAGTGAAGAGGTCAGGGGGCGCCCCAGGGAGACCCAGTACTTC,CASSEEVRGRPRETQYF
TRBJ2-5,TRBV10-3,TRBD1,14,.,TGTGCCATCAGTGACAGGGGGCACCAAGAGACCCAGTACTTC,CAISDRGHQETQYF
TRBJ1-3,TRBV23-1,.,16,.,TGCGCCAGCAGTCGAAACCCACACAGGACCGGAGACACCATATATTTT,CASSRNPHRTGDTIYF
TRBJ2-1,TRBV2,.,15,once,TGTGCCAGCAGTAGCGACAGGGGAGGGTACAATGAGCAGTTCTTC,CASSSDRGGYNEQFF
TRBJ1-1,TRBV11-2,.,14,.,TGTGCCAGCAGCTGGAACAGGGAGAACACTGAAGCTTTCTTT,CASSWNRENTEAFF
TRBJ1-4,TRBV27,.,18,.,TGTGCCAGCGGTTCCCCGACAGGCCGTTTTGCAACTAATGAAAAACTGTTTTTT,CASGSPTGRFATNEKLFF
TRBJ2-2,TRBV15,TRBD1,18,.,TGTGCCACCAGCAGGCGGACAGGGGGCGCTTGGAACACCGGGGAGCTGTTTTTT,CATSRRTGGAWNTGELFF
TRBJ1-2,TRBV28,TRBD1,16,few,TGTGCCAGCAGTCCCCCAACCCTGGGACAGCCCTATGGCTACACCTTC,CASSPPTLGQPYGYTF
TRBJ1-2,TRBV2,.,17,.,TGTGCCAGCAGTCTCGGCAGGGGAGTGGGGAACAACTATGGCTACACCTTC,CASSLGRGVGNNYGYTF
TRBJ2-7,TRBV7-9,.,14,.,TGTGCCAGCAGCCTACCTACCCGTACAGTGGAGCAGTACTTC,CASSLPTRTVEQYF
TRBJ2-2,TRBV11-3,.,16,once,TGTGCCAGCAGCTTAGAACAGCCGGGGATAAGCGGGGAGCTGTTTTTT,CASSLEQPGISGELFF
TRBJ2-7,TRBV11-2,.,15,once,TGTGCCAGCAGTCTTGCGGGACCCTTGGGCTACGAGCAGTACTTC,CASSLAGPLGYEQYF
TRBJ1-5,TRBV5-8,.,17,.,TGTGCCAGCAGCTTGGAGAATATCAGGGGAACGAATCAGCCCCAGCATTTT,CASSLENIRGTNQPQHF
TRBJ2-1,TRBV5-1,.,13,.,TGCGCCAGCAGCTTGACGCAGAACAATGAGCAGTTCTTC,CASSLTQNNEQFF
TRBJ1-1,TRBV28,TRBD1,12,once,TGTGCCAGCGACGACAGGGGCTATGAAGCTTTCTTT,CASDDRGYEAFF
TRBJ2-5,TRBV2,TRBD2,15,.,TGTGCCAGCAGTGCGTTTGGCGGGGGACGAGAGACCCAGTACTTC,CASSAFGGGRETQYF
TRBJ1-1,TRBV6-9,.,15,.,TGTGCCAGCAGTTATTCGTCAGGGAACGACACTGAAGCTTTCTTT,CASSYSSGNDTEAFF
TRBJ1-4,TRBV28,.,15,.,TGTGCCAGCAGTCCGACGTGGGGCAGCCAGGAAAAACTGTTTTTT,CASSPTWGSQEKLFF
TRBJ1-4,TRBV5-1,TRBD1,14,.,TGCGCCAGCAGCTTACAGGGGACTAATGAAAAACTGTTTTTT,CASSLQGTNEKLFF
TRBJ1-1,TRBV2,.,12,.,TGTGCCAGCAGTCTGGGGCCCGGTGAAGCTTTCTTT,CASSLGPGEAFF
TRBJ1-2,TRBV7-9,.,13,.,TGTGCCAGCAGTTCGGGAAAACAGGGAGCCCACACCTTC,CASSSGKQGAHTF
TRBJ1-6,TRBV11-3,.,12,.,TGTGCCAGCAGCTTGGGACACCCACCCCTCCACTTT,CASSLGHPPLHF
TRBJ1-5,TRBV2,TRBD1,14,.,TGTGCCAGCAGTGCACAGGGGGCCTCTCAGCCCCAGCATTTT,CASSAQGASQPQHF
TRBJ2-5,TRBV20-1,.,11,once,TGCAGTGCTCGGACTCATGAGACCCAGTACTTC,CSARTHETQYF
TRBJ1-2,TRBV19,.,12,.,TGTGCCAGTAGAACAGGGTGGAGTGGCTACACCTTC,CASRTGWSGYTF
TRBJ2-7,TRBV5-1,TRBD1,14,.,TGCGCCAGCAGCTTGTCAGGGGGCCGGCACGAGCAGTACTTC,CASSLSGGRHEQYF